The following is a T cell receptor beta chain sequence with its context. The CDR3 loop spans 16 amino acids. The junction had 7 bases not matched to a gene; V was cut back by 4 bases and J by 0 bases. CDR1 and CDR2 (germline): MNHEY, SMNVEV (reference sequence). Using immunoSEQ multiplex PCR, the repertoire was profiled, and TCRdb retains in-frame clones only, with some absent. Found here are about 220,000 clones, approximately 84% of them singletons; the top ten hold approximately 2.6%. This record belongs to a study of blood T cell repertoires in COVID-19. The receptor's source is a man in his forties or fifties who had recovered from COVID-19. The chain is built from TRBV27 and TRBJ2-7; 9 nucleotides match TRBD1. Sample: peripheral blood. The CDR3: CASSSRTGEASYEQYF. As DNA, the CDR3 is TGTGCCAGCAGTTCCCGGACAGGGGAAGCCTCCTACGAGCAGTACTTC.